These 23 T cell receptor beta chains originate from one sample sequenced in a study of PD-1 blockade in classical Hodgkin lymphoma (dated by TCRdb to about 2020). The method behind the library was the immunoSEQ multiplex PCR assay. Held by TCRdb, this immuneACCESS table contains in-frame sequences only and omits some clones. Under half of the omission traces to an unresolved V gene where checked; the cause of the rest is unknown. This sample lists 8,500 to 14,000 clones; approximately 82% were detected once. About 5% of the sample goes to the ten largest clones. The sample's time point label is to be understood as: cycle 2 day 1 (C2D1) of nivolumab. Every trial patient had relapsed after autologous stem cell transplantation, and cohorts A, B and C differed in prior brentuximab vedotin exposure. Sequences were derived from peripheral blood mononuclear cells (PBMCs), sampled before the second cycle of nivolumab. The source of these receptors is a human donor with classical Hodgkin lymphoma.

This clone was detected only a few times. The CDR3 DNA reads TGTGCCAGCAGCTCCGCCGGGGCCCCTGGAAATGAGCAGTTCTTC. This codes for CASSSAGAPGNEQFF. The chain joins TRBV5-6 to TRBJ2-1, with D possibly called TRBD1 or TRBD2 (5 bases each). The CDR3 spans 15 residues. V was pared by 3 bases and J by 7 bases, with 17 bases between. In germline, CDR1 is SGHDT, CDR2 YYEEEE.

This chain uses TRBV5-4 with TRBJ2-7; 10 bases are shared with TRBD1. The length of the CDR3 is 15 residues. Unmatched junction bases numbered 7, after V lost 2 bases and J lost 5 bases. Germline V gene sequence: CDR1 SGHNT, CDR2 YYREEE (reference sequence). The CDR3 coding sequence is TGTGCCAGCAGCTTTCCCGGGACAGGGGCCAACGAGCAGTACTTC. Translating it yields CASSFPGTGANEQYF.

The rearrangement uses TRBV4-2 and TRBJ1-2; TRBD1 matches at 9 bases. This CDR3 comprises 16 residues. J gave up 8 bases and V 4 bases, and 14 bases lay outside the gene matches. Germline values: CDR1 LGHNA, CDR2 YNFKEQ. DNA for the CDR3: TGTGCCAGCAGCCGGGCCCATGGCACAGGGGGCAACGGCTACACCTTC. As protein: CASSRAHGTGGNGYTF.

The CDR3 DNA sequence: TGTGCCAGTAGTCCCCTGGGACTAGCGGATCAAGAGACCCAGTACTTC. It is translated as CASSPLGLADQETQYF. The chain carries TRBV19 and TRBJ2-5, with 11 positions matching TRBD2. J gave up 2 bases and V 5 bases, and 7 bases lay outside the gene matches. This CDR3 is 16 amino acids long. Germline CDR1 LNHDA, CDR2 SQIVND (reference sequence).

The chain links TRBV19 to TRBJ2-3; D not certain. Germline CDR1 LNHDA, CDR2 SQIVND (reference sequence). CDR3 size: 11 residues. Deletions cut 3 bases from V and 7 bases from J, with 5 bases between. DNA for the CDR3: TGTGCCAGTAGTATGGGAAATACGCAGTATTTT. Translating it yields CASSMGNTQYF. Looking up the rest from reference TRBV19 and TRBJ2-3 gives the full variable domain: DGGITQSPKYLFRKEGQNVTLSCEQNLNHDAMYWYRQDPGQGLRLIYYSQIVNDFQKGDIAEGYSVSREKKESFPLTVTSAQKNPTAFYLCASSMGNTQYFGPGTRLTVL.

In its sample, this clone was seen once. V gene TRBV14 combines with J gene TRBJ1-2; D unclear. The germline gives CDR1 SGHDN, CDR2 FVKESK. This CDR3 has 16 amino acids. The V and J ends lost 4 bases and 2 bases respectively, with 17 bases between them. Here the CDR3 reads CASSPKKGSENYGYTF. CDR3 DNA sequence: TGTGCCAGCAGCCCGAAGAAGGGTTCTGAGAACTATGGCTACACCTTC. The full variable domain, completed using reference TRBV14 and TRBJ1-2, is EAGVTQFPSHSVIEKGQTVTLRCDPISGHDNLYWYRRVMGKEIKFLLHFVKESKQDESGMPNNRFLAERTGGTYSTLKVQPAELEDSGVYFCASSPKKGSENYGYTFGSGTRLTVV.

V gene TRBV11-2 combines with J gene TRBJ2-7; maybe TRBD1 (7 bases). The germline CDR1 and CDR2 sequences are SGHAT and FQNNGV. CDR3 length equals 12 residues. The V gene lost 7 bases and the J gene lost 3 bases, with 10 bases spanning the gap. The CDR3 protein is CASNRGGYEQYF. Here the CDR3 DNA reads TGTGCCAGCAACAGGGGAGGCTACGAGCAGTACTTC.

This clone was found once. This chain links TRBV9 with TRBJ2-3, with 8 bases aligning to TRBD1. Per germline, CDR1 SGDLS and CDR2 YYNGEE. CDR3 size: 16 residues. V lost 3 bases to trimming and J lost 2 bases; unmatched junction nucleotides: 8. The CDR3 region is CASSGRRTGNTDTQYF. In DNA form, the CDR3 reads TGTGCCAGCAGCGGCCGTCGGACAGGGAACACAGATACGCAGTATTTT.

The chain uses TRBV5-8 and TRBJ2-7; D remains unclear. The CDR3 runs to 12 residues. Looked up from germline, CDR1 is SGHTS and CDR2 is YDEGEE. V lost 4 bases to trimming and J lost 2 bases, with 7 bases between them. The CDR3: CASSLRPYEQYF. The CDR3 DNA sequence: TGTGCCAGCAGCCTACGTCCCTACGAGCAGTACTTC.

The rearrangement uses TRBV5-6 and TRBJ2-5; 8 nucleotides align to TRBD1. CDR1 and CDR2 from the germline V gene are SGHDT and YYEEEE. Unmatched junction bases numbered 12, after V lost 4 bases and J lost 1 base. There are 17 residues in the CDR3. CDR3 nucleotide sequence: TGTGCCAGCAGCGCTCAGACAGGGGCGAACCCCCAAGAGACCCAGTACTTC. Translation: CASSAQTGANPQETQYF.

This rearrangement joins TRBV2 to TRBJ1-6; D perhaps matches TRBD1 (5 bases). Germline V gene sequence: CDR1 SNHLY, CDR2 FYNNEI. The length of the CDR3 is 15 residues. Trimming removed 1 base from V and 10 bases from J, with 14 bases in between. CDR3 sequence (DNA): TGTGCCAGCAGTGAAGGGACACGCTTCGGGTCACCCCTCCACTTT. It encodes CASSEGTRFGSPLHF.

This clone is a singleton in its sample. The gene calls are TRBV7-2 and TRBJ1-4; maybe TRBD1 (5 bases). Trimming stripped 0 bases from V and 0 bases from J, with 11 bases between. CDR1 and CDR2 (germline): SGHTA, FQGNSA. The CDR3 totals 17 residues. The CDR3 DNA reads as TGTGCCAGCAGCTTAGCGGGTGGGGCGACAACTAATGAAAAACTGTTTTTT. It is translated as CASSLAGGATTNEKLFF.

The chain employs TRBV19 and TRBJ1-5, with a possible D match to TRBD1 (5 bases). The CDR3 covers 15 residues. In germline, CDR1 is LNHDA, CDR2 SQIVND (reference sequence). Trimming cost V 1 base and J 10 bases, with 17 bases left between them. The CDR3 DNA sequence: TGTGCCAGTAGTATAGTGGGGCGGGGGAATAGTCCCCAGCATTTT. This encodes CASSIVGRGNSPQHF.

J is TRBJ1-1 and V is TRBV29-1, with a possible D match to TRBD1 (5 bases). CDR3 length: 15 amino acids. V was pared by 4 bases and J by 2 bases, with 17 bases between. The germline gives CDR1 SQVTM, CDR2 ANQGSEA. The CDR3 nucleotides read TGCAGCGTTGCCCACCGGGACCAGGCCAACACTGAAGCTTTCTTT. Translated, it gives CSVAHRDQANTEAFF.

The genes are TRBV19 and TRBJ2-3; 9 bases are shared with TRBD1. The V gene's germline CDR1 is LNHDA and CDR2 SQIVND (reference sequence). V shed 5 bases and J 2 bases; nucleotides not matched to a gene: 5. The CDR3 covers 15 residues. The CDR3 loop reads CASSPGQGFTDTQYF. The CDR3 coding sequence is TGTGCCAGTAGTCCGGGACAGGGATTCACAGATACGCAGTATTTT.

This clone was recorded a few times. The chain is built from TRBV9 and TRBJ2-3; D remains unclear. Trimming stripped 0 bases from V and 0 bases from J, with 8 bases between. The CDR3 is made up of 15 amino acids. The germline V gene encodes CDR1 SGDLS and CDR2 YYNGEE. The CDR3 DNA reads TGTGCCAGCAGCGTAGGCGGCAGGAGCACAGATACGCAGTATTTT. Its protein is CASSVGGRSTDTQYF.

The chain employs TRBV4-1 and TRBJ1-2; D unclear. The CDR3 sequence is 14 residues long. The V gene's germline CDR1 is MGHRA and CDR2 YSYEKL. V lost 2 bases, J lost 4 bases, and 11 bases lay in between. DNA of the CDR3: TGCGCCAGCAGCCAAAGGAACTGGGGCTATGGCTACACCTTC. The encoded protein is CASSQRNWGYGYTF.

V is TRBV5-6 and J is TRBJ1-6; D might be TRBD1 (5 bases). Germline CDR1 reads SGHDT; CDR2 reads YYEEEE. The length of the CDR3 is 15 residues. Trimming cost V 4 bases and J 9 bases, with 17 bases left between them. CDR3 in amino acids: CASSTTGQPGSPLHF. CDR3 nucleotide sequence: TGTGCCAGCAGCACAACCGGACAACCGGGTTCACCCCTCCACTTT.

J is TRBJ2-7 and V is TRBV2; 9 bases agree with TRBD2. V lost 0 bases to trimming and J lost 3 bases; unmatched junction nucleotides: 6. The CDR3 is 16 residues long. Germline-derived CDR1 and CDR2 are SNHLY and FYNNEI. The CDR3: CASSEALAGPIYEQYF. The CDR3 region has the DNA TGTGCCAGCAGTGAAGCCCTAGCGGGACCAATCTACGAGCAGTACTTC.

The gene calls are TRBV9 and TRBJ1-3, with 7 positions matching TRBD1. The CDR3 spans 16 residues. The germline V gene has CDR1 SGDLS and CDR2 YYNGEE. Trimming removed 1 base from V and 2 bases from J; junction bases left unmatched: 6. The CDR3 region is CASSVRGDRAGNTIYF. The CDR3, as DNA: TGTGCCAGCAGCGTAAGGGGCGACAGGGCTGGAAACACCATATATTTT.

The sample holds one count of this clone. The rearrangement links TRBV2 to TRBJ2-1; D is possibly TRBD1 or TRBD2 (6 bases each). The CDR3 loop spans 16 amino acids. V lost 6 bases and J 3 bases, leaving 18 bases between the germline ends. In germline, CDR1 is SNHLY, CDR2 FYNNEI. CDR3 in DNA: TGTGCCAGCAGCCCGAGTACGGGGGCGAGCTACAATGAGCAGTTCTTC. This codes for CASSPSTGASYNEQFF.

In DNA, the CDR3 is TGTGCCAGCAGTTTGGGACTAGCGGGAGACCCATACAATGAGCAGTTCTTC. Translation gives CASSLGLAGDPYNEQFF. The rearrangement joins TRBV27 to TRBJ2-1; 14 bases align to TRBD2. Looked up from germline, CDR1 is MNHEY and CDR2 is SMNVEV (reference sequence). V lost 3 bases, J lost 4 bases, and 5 bases stayed unmatched. The CDR3 spans 17 residues.

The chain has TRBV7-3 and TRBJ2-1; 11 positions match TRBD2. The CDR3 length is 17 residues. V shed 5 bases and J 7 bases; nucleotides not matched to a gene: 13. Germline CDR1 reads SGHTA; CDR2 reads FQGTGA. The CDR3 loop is CASSPNGLAGGRNEQFF. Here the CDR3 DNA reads TGTGCCAGCAGCCCCAACGGCCTAGCGGGGGGTCGAAATGAGCAGTTCTTC.